This TCR beta chain was found in a study of blood T cells in healthy people across ages. Study details: Template switching retrieved approximately one barcoded beta molecule for each two T cells.

Sample-barcoded 5' priming and a J-beta primer mix drove a second PCR of 7 to 11 cycles. Each TCR beta cDNA got a 12-nucleotide random molecular identifier. In TCRdb, the 5' RACE reads were re-called with MiXCR into one record per CDR3 protein. This sample has about 1.8 million distinct CDR3 sequences, with 40% to 55% found just once. Whole-study results and caveats: Among long-lived donors, naive CD4+ cells were more numerous and diversity higher than in aged donors.

Worth noting for this clonotype: Its antigen is not identified.

Germline V gene sequence: CDR1 MNHEY, CDR2 SVGAGI. J lost 1 base, V lost 2 bases, and 6 bases had no gene match. This CDR3 region has 16 residues. This TCR was sampled from a woman aged 40 to 50 in good health. Sequencing was done on a sample of blood. The V gene is TRBV6-5, the J gene TRBJ2-3; the match to TRBD1 covers 7 bases. CDR3 residues: CASSYLGTARTDTQYF. CDR3 nucleotide sequence: TGTGCCAGCAGTTACCTGGGGACAGCACGCACAGATACGCAGTATTTT.